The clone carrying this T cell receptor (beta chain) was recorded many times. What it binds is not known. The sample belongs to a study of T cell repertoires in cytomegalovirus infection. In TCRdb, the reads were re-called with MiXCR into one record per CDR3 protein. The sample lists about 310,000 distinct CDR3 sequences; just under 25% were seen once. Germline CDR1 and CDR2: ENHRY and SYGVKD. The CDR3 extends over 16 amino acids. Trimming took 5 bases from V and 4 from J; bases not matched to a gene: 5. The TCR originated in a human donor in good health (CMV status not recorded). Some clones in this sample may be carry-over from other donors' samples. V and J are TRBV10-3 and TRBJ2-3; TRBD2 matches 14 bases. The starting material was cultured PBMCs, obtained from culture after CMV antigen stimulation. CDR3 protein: CAISSGTSGSPDTQYF. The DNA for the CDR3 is TGTGCCATCAGTTCCGGGACTAGCGGGAGTCCAGATACGCAGTATTTT.